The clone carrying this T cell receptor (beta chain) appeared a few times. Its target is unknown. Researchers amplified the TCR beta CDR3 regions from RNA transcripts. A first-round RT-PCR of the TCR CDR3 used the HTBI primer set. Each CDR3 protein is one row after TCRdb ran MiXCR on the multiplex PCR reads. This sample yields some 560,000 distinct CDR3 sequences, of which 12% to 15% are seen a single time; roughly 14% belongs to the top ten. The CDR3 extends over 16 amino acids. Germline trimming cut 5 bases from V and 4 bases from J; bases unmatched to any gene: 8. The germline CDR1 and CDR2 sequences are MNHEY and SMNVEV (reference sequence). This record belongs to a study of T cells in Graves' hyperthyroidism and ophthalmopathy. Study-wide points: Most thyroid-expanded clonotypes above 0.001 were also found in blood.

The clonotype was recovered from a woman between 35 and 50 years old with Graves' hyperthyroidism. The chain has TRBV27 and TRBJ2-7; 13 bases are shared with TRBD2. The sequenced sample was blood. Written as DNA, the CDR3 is TGTGCCAGCAGTACCAGACTAGCGGGAGGCGGGTACGAGCAGTACTTC. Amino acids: CASSTRLAGGGYEQYF.